Following are 9 T cell receptor beta chains from one sample sequenced in a study of T cells after somatic rescue of genetic block. Only in-frame clones appear in the TCRdb table, and some are missing; sequencing was by immunoSEQ multiplex PCR. The sample carries fewer than 15,000 clones, over 65% recorded once. Sequenced input: peripheral blood mononuclear cells (PBMCs). The origin of the receptors is a boy under 18.

This clone has only one observation. The chain has TRBV28 and TRBJ1-4; TRBD1 aligns across 8 bases. The CDR3 sequence is 14 residues long. Germline V gene lookup returns CDR1 MDHEN and CDR2 SYDVKM. J lost 7 bases, V lost 6 bases, and 7 bases had no gene match. CDR3 loop: CASREQGGGEKLFF. CDR3 sequence (DNA): TGTGCCAGCAGGGAACAGGGGGGGGGTGAAAAACTGTTTTTT.

This CDR3 is CASSPVAFGTYEQYF. Here the CDR3 DNA reads TGTGCCAGCAGTCCGGTAGCCTTCGGTACCTACGAGCAGTACTTC. This chain joins TRBV6-1 and TRBJ2-7; no clear D gene. The CDR3 covers 15 residues. Deletions cut 5 bases from V and 2 bases from J, with 16 bases between. The germline V gene encodes CDR1 MNHNS and CDR2 SASEGT.

The chain uses TRBV25-1 and TRBJ1-5; TRBD1 aligns across 9 bases. V was clipped by 4 bases and J by 5 bases; unmatched bases: 6. CDR3 length: 15 amino acids. In germline, CDR1 is MGHDK, CDR2 SYGVNS. This CDR3 reads CASSGGTGKYQPQHF. In DNA form, the CDR3 reads TGTGCCAGCAGTGGAGGGACAGGGAAATATCAGCCCCAGCATTTT.

J is TRBJ1-4 and V is TRBV7-9; tentatively, D is TRBD1 (6 bases). V lost 5 bases and J lost 2, with 9 bases in between. CDR3 length: 14 amino acids. Germline V gives CDR1 SEHNR, CDR2 FQNEAQ (reference sequence). CDR3 in DNA: TGTGCCAGCAGCCCAGGGGTGACTAATGAAAAACTGTTTTTT. This encodes CASSPGVTNEKLFF.

The chain combines TRBV19 with TRBJ1-5; no definite D call. Germline V gene lookup returns CDR1 LNHDA and CDR2 SQIVND (reference sequence). CDR3 length: 13 amino acids. Trimming stripped 6 bases from V and 2 bases from J, with 8 bases between. CDR3 nucleotide sequence: TGTGCCAGTAGGCCTCGGGGCAATCAGCCCCAGCATTTT. This sequence encodes CASRPRGNQPQHF.

The chain uses TRBV5-1 and TRBJ2-7, with D uncertain. This CDR3 has 14 residues. V dropped 0 bases and J dropped 3 bases, with 10 bases sitting between them. The germline CDR1 and CDR2 sequences are SGHRS and YFSETQ. CDR3 in amino acids: CASSLVAASYEQYF. Here the CDR3 DNA reads TGCGCCAGCAGCTTGGTAGCAGCGAGCTACGAGCAGTACTTC.

This clone was counted a few times. This rearrangement joins TRBV5-4 to TRBJ2-2, with D perhaps being TRBD1 or TRBD2 (6 bases each). V lost 5 bases, J lost 3 bases, and 17 bases lay in between. Germline V gene sequence: CDR1 SGHNT, CDR2 YYREEE (reference sequence). The CDR3 length is 16 residues. CDR3 loop: CASSREGGADTGELFF. In DNA, the CDR3 is TGTGCCAGCAGTCGCGAGGGGGGCGCAGACACCGGGGAGCTGTTTTTT.

This sequence joins TRBV29-1 and TRBJ1-6; D unclear. The germline gives CDR1 SQVTM, CDR2 ANQGSEA. The CDR3 loop spans 13 amino acids. The V end lost 5 bases, the J end lost 8 bases, and 13 bases lay between the germline ends. In DNA, the CDR3 is TGCAGCGTTTCCTGCGATTGGGATTCACCCCTCCACTTT. Protein sequence: CSVSCDWDSPLHF.

This chain connects TRBV6-5 to TRBJ1-2; no clear D gene. The germline CDR1 and CDR2 sequences are MNHEY and SVGAGI. The CDR3 has 14 residues. The V end lost 6 bases, the J end lost 8 bases, and 19 bases lay between the germline ends. CDR3 nucleotide sequence: TGTGCCAGCAGCTCCAGACGGTCCGAAAGGGGCTACACCTTC. Protein sequence: CASSSRRSERGYTF.